This section outlines one T cell receptor (beta chain) sequence together with its context. Authors' processing steps: Estimated nucleated cell counts came from reference gene primer amplification. Data came from immunoSEQ multiplex PCR; TCRdb stores just in-frame clones and leaves some out. From that table come the V and J calls and clone size; the DNA was used to work out D and trimming. The data hold 180,000 or so clones, with roughly 84% observed a single time. This specimen comes from a study of blood T cell repertoires in COVID-19. Turning to the study itself: Acute and convalescent COVID-19 samples came from the United States, Italy and Spain. Sample material is recorded as cDNA or gDNA derived from T cells, B-cell-depleted T cells, or PBMCs.

The CDR3 runs 16 residues. The germline V gene encodes CDR1 SGHVS and CDR2 FNYEAQ. J lost 1 base, V lost 1 base, and 4 bases had no gene match. V usage is TRBV7-6 and J usage is TRBJ2-7, with TRBD2 identical over 10 bases. The clonotype originates from a woman at least 80 years old with acute or convalescent COVID-19. The material sequenced was peripheral blood. The CDR3 DNA reads TGTGCCAGCAGCTTAGTTACTAGCGGGAATTCCTACGAGCAGTACTTC. This gives the protein CASSLVTSGNSYEQYF. The full variable domain, completed using reference TRBV7-6 and TRBJ2-7, is GAGVSQSPRYKVTKRGQDVALRCDPISGHVSLYWYRQALGQGPEFLTYFNYEAQQDKSGLPNDRFSAERPEGSISTLTIQRTEQRDSAMYRCASSLVTSGNSYEQYFGPGTRLTVT.